This is a list of T cell receptor beta chains from one sample in a study of regulatory T cells in long-lasting Graves disease. In TCRdb, the multiplex PCR reads were re-called with MiXCR into one record per CDR3 protein. The sample has about 620,000 distinct CDR3 sequences, 15% to 20% seen once. The same specimen was also included in a second study, on T cells in Graves' hyperthyroidism and ophthalmopathy.

The specimen was peripheral blood mononuclear cells (PBMCs), collected at new diagnosis, from a patient treated with antithyroid drugs. Receptors were obtained from a woman aged 30 to 39 with Graves disease. Both conserved end residues are part of each CDR3. A D gene is named only where the DNA matches it firmly.

D gene	V gene	J gene	CDR3 protein
-	TRBV20-1	TRBJ1-6	CSARGMGESTPLHF
TRBD1	TRBV20-1	TRBJ2-7	CSASTDRVVPYEQYF
-	TRBV28	TRBJ1-2	CASSLSSHLTNYGYTF
-	TRBV27	TRBJ2-3	CASRDTLVGVLSTDTQYF
-	TRBV30	TRBJ2-7	CAWSPGPIHEQYF
-	TRBV28	TRBJ2-3	CASRVGSAITDTQYF
TRBD1	TRBV9	TRBJ1-6	CASSLQGLWGDSPLHF
TRBD1	TRBV20-1	TRBJ1-6	CSARPGTGENSPLHF
-	TRBV20-1	TRBJ2-3	CSATGHLPSTDTQYF
TRBD2	TRBV7-2	TRBJ2-5	CASSFRLAGEETQYF
-	TRBV29-1	TRBJ2-5	CSAKGGSGETQYF
-	TRBV7-2	TRBJ1-1	CASILGLWARENTEAFF
TRBD1	TRBV7-2	TRBJ1-2	CASRRTGVLYGYTF
-	TRBV20-1	TRBJ2-1	CSARGESSYNEQFF
TRBD1	TRBV28	TRBJ1-3	CASSDRGTGNTIYF
-	TRBV9	TRBJ1-3	CASSVADGGGNTIYF
-	TRBV5-6	TRBJ2-3	CASSRGPGGDTQYF
TRBD1	TRBV28	TRBJ1-5	CASNTGTGYQPQHF
-	TRBV30	TRBJ1-2	CAWNGGLGGYTF
-	TRBV7-9	TRBJ2-7	CASSLTQGSYEQYF
-	TRBV10-1	TRBJ2-4	CASSEGGFGNIQYF
-	TRBV7-2	TRBJ2-7	CASSLLHGPYEQYF
TRBD2	TRBV6-2/TRBV6-3	TRBJ2-5	CASRLADAATQYF
-	TRBV28	TRBJ2-5	CANSPRPRAGFIQETQYF
-	TRBV9	TRBJ2-5	CASSPVDGVQTQYF
TRBD1	TRBV6-1	TRBJ1-1	CASIRGTGGPTEAFF
-	TRBV6-1	TRBJ1-1	CAGKKVQPSEAFF
TRBD1	TRBV3-1	TRBJ2-3	CASSPGQGRSTDTQYF
TRBD1	TRBV5-1	TRBJ1-6	CASSLGFGTDNYNSPLHF
-	TRBV7-2	TRBJ2-2	CASSLSVGPSGTGELFF
TRBD2	TRBV5-4	TRBJ2-7	CASSHSGASYEQYF
TRBD1	TRBV6-1	TRBJ2-1	CASSVSGGTYNEQFF
-	TRBV2	TRBJ2-3	CASSGRPKNTDTQYF
TRBD1	TRBV18	TRBJ1-2	CASSSGQGGRGYTF
-	TRBV9	TRBJ2-5	CASSGYWNRTAGETQYF
-	TRBV14	TRBJ2-5	CASSQMWRGETQYF
-	TRBV6-1	TRBJ2-4	CASTSYNIQYF
-	TRBV3-1	TRBJ1-1	CASSQGARALNTEAFF
-	TRBV6-5	TRBJ2-1	CASSYDLAGNEQFF
-	TRBV30	TRBJ2-1	CAWSSLSTAYNEQFF
-	TRBV28	TRBJ1-1	CASSLLYTEAFF
TRBD2	TRBV2	-	CASSAGTSGGETQYF